These T cell receptor beta chains were read from a single sample in a study of T cells in Graves' hyperthyroidism and ophthalmopathy. TCRdb passed the multiplex PCR reads through MiXCR, listing each CDR3 protein once. Of about 350,000 distinct CDR3 sequences listed, about 15% are singletons. Material: blood. The source of these receptors is a woman between 25 and 40 years old with Graves' hyperthyroidism. The CDR3 runs from the conserved cysteine through the conserved F or W. A D gene is named only where the DNA matches it firmly. The listing skips clone size in some rows; elsewhere it reads once, few, many or a size class.

d_gene	abundance	j_gene	v_gene	CDR3nt	CDR3aa
TRBD2	many	TRBJ2-5	TRBV6-5	TGTGCCAGCAGTTACCTCTCGGATAGCGGGAGGGCCGGGGTGACCCAGTACTTC	CASSYLSDSGRAGVTQYF
-	-	TRBJ2-1	TRBV12-3/TRBV12-4	TGTGCCAGCAGCCACCTTACTTACAATGAGCAGTTCTTC	CASSHLTYNEQFF
TRBD2	many	TRBJ2-1	TRBV19	TGTGCCAGTAGTATCGGGACTAGCGGCTACAATGAGCAGTTCTTC	CASSIGTSGYNEQFF
-	many	TRBJ1-2	TRBV20-1	TGCAGTGGAACAGACGGAGATTATGGCTACACCTTC	CSGTDGDYGYTF
-	-	TRBJ2-7	TRBV14	TGTGCCAGCAGCCAAGGACTAAGGCCGTACTTC	CASSQGLRPYF
-	-	TRBJ2-4	TRBV29-1	TGCAGCGTTGTATACAGGGCCAAAAACATTCAGTACTTC	CSVVYRAKNIQYF
TRBD2	many	TRBJ2-5	TRBV20-1	TGCAGTGCTAGAGCATTAGCGGGAGTGGAGACCCAGTACTTC	CSARALAGVETQYF
TRBD2	-	TRBJ2-5	TRBV7-2	TGTGCCAGCAGGAGGCTAGCGGAACTAGTAGGGACCCAGTACTTC	CASRRLAELVGTQYF
-	few	TRBJ2-7	TRBV11-2	TGTGCCAGCAGTTACCCTAGCTCCTACGAGCAGTACTTC	CASSYPSSYEQYF
-	-	TRBJ2-1	TRBV10-3	TGTGCCATCAGTCCTTCTAACCGGGACAACAATGAGCAGTTCTTC	CAISPSNRDNNEQFF
-	-	TRBJ1-3	TRBV19	TGTGCCAGTAGTATGGAGGTGGTTTCTGGAAACACCATATATTTT	CASSMEVVSGNTIYF
-	-	TRBJ1-2	TRBV19	TGTGCCAGTAGTATATCAGGGCTTGGCGGCTACACCTTC	CASSISGLGGYTF
-	-	TRBJ1-1	TRBV29-1	TGCAGCCATTTGGTCGGTGGTGGCGGTGAAGCTTTCTTT	CSHLVGGGGEAFF
-	few	TRBJ1-2	TRBV30	TGTGCCTGGACCCAAACGTATGGAGGGGGCTATGGCTACACCTTC	CAWTQTYGGGYGYTF
-	many	TRBJ1-1	TRBV6-1	TGTGCCAGCAGTTCGGAAACACACAACACTCGTGAAGCTTTCTTT	CASSSETHNTREAFF
TRBD2	-	TRBJ2-3	TRBV6-1	TGTGCCAGCAGCAGACTAGCGGAAGCGTTTACGCAGTATTTT	CASSRLAEAFTQYF
-	-	TRBJ2-1	TRBV18	TGTGCCAGCTCACCATTCAGTTTTTTTTCAAGCGACAGGTCCGATGAGCAGTTCTTC	CASSPFSFFSSDRSDEQFF
TRBD1	-	TRBJ1-2	TRBV29-1	TGCAGCGTTGCCGAAGGACAGGGGCAAACCCGGGGAGGCTACACCTTC	CSVAEGQGQTRGGYTF
-	many	TRBJ1-1	TRBV3-1	TGTGCCAGCAGCCCGGCGCAGAAACTCAACACTGAAGCTTTCTTT	CASSPAQKLNTEAFF
-	many	TRBJ2-1	TRBV15	TGTGCCACCAGCAGAGATATCGGGGACAATGAGCAGTTCTTC	CATSRDIGDNEQFF
-	many	TRBJ2-3	TRBV20-1	TGCAGTGCTAGAGACACTAGCAAGACTAGCACAGATACGCAGTATTTT	CSARDTSKTSTDTQYF
-	few	TRBJ1-2	TRBV7-2	TGTGCCAGCAGCTTTTGGGGCGGCAGCCCTAACTATGGCTACACCTTC	CASSFWGGSPNYGYTF
-	many	TRBJ2-7	TRBV7-8	TGTGCCAGCAGCTCACCCGGGGCGAATTACGAGCAGTACTTC	CASSSPGANYEQYF
-	many	TRBJ2-3	TRBV27	TGTGCCAGCAGCCCTCTCAGGGAGTACACAGATACGCAGTATTTT	CASSPLREYTDTQYF
-	-	TRBJ1-4	TRBV7-9	TGTGCCAGCAGCTTACTGGGGGCAATAGCTAATGAAAAACTGTTTTTT	CASSLLGAIANEKLFF
TRBD1	few	TRBJ1-2	TRBV27	TGTGCCAGCAGTCCGCGGGGGGGACAGAACTATGGCTACACCTTC	CASSPRGGQNYGYTF
-	few	TRBJ2-1	TRBV20-1	TGCAGTGCTAGAGGGCGCGCCATGTTCAATGAGCAGTTCTTC	CSARGRAMFNEQFF
-	few	TRBJ2-5	TRBV15	TGTGCCACCAGCAGAGATTCAGGAGCGCTAGAAGGGTGGGAGACCCAGTACTTC	CATSRDSGALEGWETQYF
-	-	TRBJ1-3	TRBV20-1	TGCAGTGCTGGAAAGGGAAACACCATATATTTT	CSAGKGNTIYF
TRBD1	many	TRBJ2-5	TRBV12-3/TRBV12-4	TGTGCCAGCAGAAAACAGGGGGCAAGAGAGACCCAGTACTTC	CASRKQGARETQYF
-	many	TRBJ2-2	TRBV10-2	TGCGCCAGCAGTGAGTTCAGGGTGGGGGAGCTGTTTTTT	CASSEFRVGELFF
TRBD1	few	TRBJ2-7	TRBV30	TGTGCCTGGACCACCGGGACAGGATCTTACGAGCAGTACTTC	CAWTTGTGSYEQYF
-	few	TRBJ1-2	TRBV30	TGTGCCTGGATTTGGGGCCCCCTTAACTATGGCTACACCTTC	CAWIWGPLNYGYTF
-	-	TRBJ1-1	TRBV6-4	TGTGCCAGCAGTCAGACCCCTGAGGCGAACACTGAAGCTTTCTTT	CASSQTPEANTEAFF
-	many	TRBJ1-2	TRBV27	TGTGCCAGCAGTTTATTTAGGGGTGACTATGGCTACACCTTC	CASSLFRGDYGYTF
-	many	TRBJ1-5	TRBV2	TGTGCCAGCAAACCGGACCGCAACGACCATCAGCCCCAGCATTTT	CASKPDRNDHQPQHF
TRBD1	once	TRBJ1-1	TRBV19	TGTGCCAGTGTTTCTAGGGACAGCAGAATGAACACTGAAGCTTTCTTT	CASVSRDSRMNTEAFF
-	-	TRBJ2-5	TRBV12-3/TRBV12-4	TGTGCCAGCAGTTTAGCGGCGAGTGAGACCCAGTACTTC	CASSLAASETQYF
TRBD1	-	TRBJ1-3	TRBV4-2	TGTGCCAGCAGCCAAGATCGAGACAGGGGATCTGGAAACACCATATATTTT	CASSQDRDRGSGNTIYF
TRBD2	-	TRBJ2-1	TRBV9	TGTGCCAGCAGCGTAGGTCGGACTAGCGGGACTGGTGAGCAGTTCTTC	CASSVGRTSGTGEQFF
-	many	TRBJ1-1	TRBV6-2/TRBV6-3	TGTGCCAGCAGTCGACAGATAGAAGCTTTCTTT	CASSRQIEAFF
-	many	TRBJ2-3	TRBV28	TGTGCCAGCAGCTCGGGTTCGGATAGCACAGATACGCAGTATTTT	CASSSGSDSTDTQYF